This T cell receptor beta chain was sequenced during a study of blood T cell repertoires in COVID-19 (dated by TCRdb to the early 2020s). For the wider study: The collaborator samples originated in the United States, Italy and Spain and spanned the acute and convalescent phases of COVID-19. The prospective study material was composed of cDNA or gDNA derived from T cells, B-cell-depleted T cells, or PBMCs. The dataset comprised deeply sampled blood TCRbeta repertoires from subjects exposed to, actively infected with, or recovered from COVID-19. The repertoires were made available in a free public database intended to serve as a resource for research on the immune response to SARS-CoV-2. Samples were obtained from the ongoing ImmuneRACE study (first 160 participants) and from over 1,000 subjects provided by 6 global collaborators. A de-identified subject ID, COVID-19 status, age in years and sex were almost always included in the sample metadata. HLA class I and class II types, where available, came from metadata supplied by the sample provider rather than from assay-based typing. What the authors observed across the whole study: How much clinical and demographic metadata was included differed by source and by participant, and the metadata was provided uncurated.

A second Seattle source provided samples from volunteer blood donors who had recovered from COVID-19. Whole blood was collected in K2EDTA tubes by collaborating institutions according to the institutions' own protocols. For TCRbeta analysis, collaborators shipped samples as frozen whole blood, isolated PBMCs, or DNA extracted from either of those sample types. TCRbeta CDR3 regions were amplified from genomic DNA by means of the immunoSEQ Assay, a bias-controlled multiplex PCR. Turning to the authors' computational methods: The number of nucleated cells in each sample was estimated by amplification of reference gene primers within the assay. To quantify the absolute abundance of each unique TCRbeta CDR3 rearrangement, sequence reads were collapsed and filtered. For each sample, productive Simpson clonality was calculated as the square root of Simpson's diversity index over productive rearrangements. Not all clones reach the TCRdb copy of this immuneACCESS table, which keeps in-frame sequences only. Checked studies attribute under half of the gap to unresolved V genes and leave the rest unexplained. That table is the source of V, J and clone size, and D and trimming were worked out from the DNA. Within this sample are 150,000 to 200,000 clones, with approximately 80% of them counted one time only. The ten largest clones add up to roughly 13% of the sample.

Cut back by 1 base and 10 bases, the V and J ends lie 16 bases apart. CDR1 and CDR2, looked up from the germline V gene (reference sequence), are SEHNR and FQNEAQ. The CDR3 measures 14 amino acids from cysteine to phenylalanine. CDR3 DNA is the only sequence kept; it has 42 bases, read in frame from the first base. This clone was counted ten times or more. Its binding antigen is unknown. Base qualities are not provided; no much larger clone lies one nucleotide away. Here the chain combines TRBV7-9 and TRBJ1-2, with a tentative D gene TRBD1 over 5 matching bases. This TCR came from a man aged 45-65 years who had recovered from COVID-19. Sequenced input: peripheral blood. CDR3 protein: CASSLGGVGELYTF. The bases are TGTGCCAGCAGCTTAGGGGGCGTAGGGGAACTCTACACCTTC.